This T cell receptor beta chain originates from a study of blood T cell repertoires in COVID-19 (dated by TCRdb to 2020 to 2021). Some background on the complete study: Collaborator samples came from the United States, Italy and Spain and covered acute and convalescent phases of COVID-19. The samples were drawn from the first 160 participants of the ongoing ImmuneRACE study and from 1,254 subjects provided by 6 global collaborators. HLA class I and class II types, where available, came from metadata supplied by the sample provider rather than from assay-based typing. Deeply sampled blood TCRbeta repertoires from subjects exposed to, actively infected with, or recovered from COVID-19 were included in the dataset. The repertoires were made available in a free public database intended to serve as a resource for research on the immune response to SARS-CoV-2. Nearly every sample came with metadata listing a de-identified subject ID, COVID-19 status, age in years and sex. The prospective study material was composed of cDNA or gDNA derived from T cells, B-cell-depleted T cells, or PBMCs.

In the prospective study, participants were roughly 18 to 95 years old, resided in about 25 geographic areas of the United States, and were enrolled through a virtual design. Cohort assignment in the prospective study relied on participant-reported clinical history from a screening survey and a study questionnaire. Recovered participants in ImmuneRACE Cohort 3 were defined as having two consecutive negative NP/OP PCR tests, clearance from a healthcare professional, or resolution of symptoms. In the prospective study, mobile phlebotomists collected whole blood, serum and a nasopharyngeal or oropharyngeal swab from each participant. Prospective study participants could optionally give additional blood draws and questionnaires over an approximately two-month period. Before DNA extraction, prospective study blood samples were shipped either frozen or at room temperature. Of note for this clone: Its antigen is not yet known. No qualities accompany the bases; no much larger clone lies one base away.

Cut back by 3 bases and 5 bases, the V and J ends lie 13 bases apart. The CDR3 covers 13 residues, taking in both the cysteine and the phenylalanine. The CDR3 DNA has 39 bases and is translated from base 1. The germline V gene encodes CDR1 DFQATT and CDR2 SNEGSKA (reference sequence). Broader findings and caveats from the paper: Clinical and demographic metadata were provided uncurated, with the amount varying by source and participant.

The immunoSEQ Assay, a bias-controlled multiplex PCR, was used to amplify TCRbeta CDR3 regions from genomic DNA. The authors' pipeline ran thus. Within the assay, amplification of reference gene primers was used to estimate how many nucleated cells each sample contained. To quantify the absolute abundance of each unique TCRbeta CDR3 rearrangement, sequence reads were collapsed and filtered. For each sample, productive Simpson clonality was calculated as the square root of Simpson's diversity index over productive rearrangements. The source is immuneACCESS, and TCRdb retained only in-frame sequences with V and J called. Part of the clones is not carried over; for the studies checked, unresolved V genes explain less than half of this, and the remainder is unexplained. The DNA gave D and trimming, while V, J and clone size come from that table. This sample comprises around 370,000 clones, more than 75% of them detected only once. The ten largest clones capture more than 1% of the sample.

The chain couples TRBV20-1 to TRBJ2-5; perhaps TRBD1 is the D gene, with 6 bases matching. This TCR derives from a woman aged 18-29 years who had recovered from COVID-19. The sequencing input was PBMCs or T cells enriched from blood (not recorded which). The DNA sequence is given as TGCAGTGCTAGTAAACAGGGACGGGAGACCCAGTACTTC. Its translation reads: CSASKQGRETQYF.